Below, 15 T cell receptor beta chains from the same sample are listed, as sequenced in a study of CD8 T cells in Susac syndrome. With random hexamers, about 0.5 to 1 ug RNA was reverse transcribed. TCRdb itself ran the immunoSEQ multiplex PCR reads through MiXCR, one entry per CDR3 protein. This table has about 76,000 distinct CDR3 sequences, around 93% appearing once. What was sequenced was CD8+ T cells from PBMCs. The receptor source for this set is a human donor with Susac syndrome.

The chain has TRBV2 and TRBJ2-7, with D tentatively TRBD1 (6 bases). Between the trimmed V and J ends, which lost 5 bases and 3 bases, there was a span of 8 bases. CDR3 length equals 12 residues. Germline V gives CDR1 SNHLY, CDR2 FYNNEI. CDR3 loop: CASSLDSYEQYF. The CDR3 bases are TGTGCCAGCAGTTTGGACAGCTACGAGCAGTACTTC.

This chain links TRBV12-3 or TRBV12-4 with TRBJ1-6; D gene unclear. The CDR3 runs 19 residues. V was trimmed by 2 bases and J by 5 bases, leaving 22 bases between them. The CDR3 spells CASSLFFGEAGLDNSPLHF. The CDR3 bases are TGTGCCAGCAGTTTATTCTTCGGGGAGGCCGGGCTCGATAATTCACCCCTCCACTTT.

V gene TRBV6-1 combines with J gene TRBJ2-1; D is perhaps TRBD1 (5 bases). CDR1 and CDR2 (germline): MNHNS, SASEGT. Trimming removed 1 base at V and 10 bases at J, with 11 bases between. CDR3 size: 13 residues. Written as DNA, the CDR3 is TGTGCCAGCAGTGAAGGCAGGGCGGACGAGCAGTTCTTC. Translation: CASSEGRADEQFF.

CDR3 coding DNA: TGTGCCAGCAGCCCAGGGGGCACTGAAGCTTTCTTT. Translation: CASSPGGTEAFF. The chain links TRBV5-6 to TRBJ1-1; 7 bases map to TRBD1. This CDR3 region has 12 residues. Losses at the gene ends were 4 bases for V and 4 bases for J; bases not matched to a gene: 1. CDR1 and CDR2 (germline): SGHDT, YYEEEE.

The chain has TRBV15 and TRBJ2-6, with D perhaps TRBD1 (6 bases). This CDR3 is 16 amino acids long. The germline V and J ends were trimmed by 1 base and 0 bases, with 7 bases remaining between them. The germline V gene has CDR1 LNHNV and CDR2 YYDKDF (reference sequence). This CDR3 is CATSRGTASGANVLTF. The DNA of the CDR3 is TGTGCCACCAGCAGAGGGACAGCCTCTGGGGCCAACGTCCTGACTTTC.

The rearrangement links TRBV7-9 to TRBJ2-5; TRBD2 matches 12 bases. Germline loops: CDR1 SEHNR, CDR2 FQNEAQ (reference sequence). Trimming at V came to 4 bases and at J to 4 bases, leaving 10 bases not matched to a gene. CDR3 length equals 17 residues. CDR3 nucleotide sequence: TGTGCCAGCAGCTCGCACCTCGGACTAGCGGGGCTAGAGACCCAGTACTTC. Translation gives CASSSHLGLAGLETQYF.

The chain is built from TRBV6-5 and TRBJ2-1; possibly TRBD1 for D (5 bases). This CDR3 region has 15 residues. Trimming cost V 4 bases and J 10 bases, with 20 bases left between them. Germline CDR1 and CDR2: MNHEY and SVGAGI. The CDR3 DNA reads TGTGCCAGCAGTTTGAGGCAGGGAATGGATATGGAGCAGTTCTTC. Its translation: CASSLRQGMDMEQFF.

The sample holds one count of this clonotype. The chain combines TRBV6-2 or TRBV6-3 with TRBJ1-1; no firm D call. Trimming shortened V by 0 bases and J by 10 bases, and 15 bases separated the two germline ends. In germline, CDR1 is MNHEY, CDR2 SVGEGT. This CDR3 is built from 14 residues. For the CDR3, the DNA is TGTGCCAGCAGTTACTCGTGGACCGCCGGGGTAGCTTTCTTT. Encoded protein: CASSYSWTAGVAFF.

This rearrangement joins TRBV5-1 to TRBJ2-7; TRBD2 matches at 12 bases. The CDR3 covers 15 residues. Germline CDR1 is SGHRS and CDR2 is YFSETQ. V lost 5 bases to trimming and J lost 1 base; unmatched junction nucleotides: 4. CDR3 nucleotides: TGCGCCAGCAGGGTAGGACTAGCGGGATCCTACGAGCAGTACTTC. Residues: CASRVGLAGSYEQYF.

The chain is built from TRBV4-1 and TRBJ2-7, with 7 bases fitting TRBD1. Germline V gives CDR1 MGHRA, CDR2 YSYEKL. This CDR3 contains 14 residues. V was pared by 1 base and J by 4 bases, with 4 bases of the junction left unmatched. The CDR3 region is CASSQVQGVYEQYF. The CDR3 nucleotides read TGCGCCAGCAGCCAAGTTCAGGGGGTATACGAGCAGTACTTC.

The chain carries TRBV9 and TRBJ2-7; D possibly matches TRBD1 or TRBD2 (5 bases each). This CDR3 is 14 amino acids long. From germline, CDR1 is SGDLS and CDR2 YYNGEE. Trimming left V 4 bases short and J 2 bases short, with 13 bases between. The chain's CDR3 is CASSPGTGTYEQYF. Here the CDR3 DNA reads TGTGCCAGCAGCCCGGGGACGGGAACCTACGAGCAGTACTTC.

This chain links TRBV6-1 with TRBJ2-7; D gene uncertain. With 0 bases removed from V and 4 bases from J, the gap between germline ends came to 13 bases. The CDR3 spans 15 residues. Germline V gives CDR1 MNHNS, CDR2 SASEGT. This CDR3 is CASSEAVNGLYEQYF. In DNA, the CDR3 is TGTGCCAGCAGTGAAGCGGTGAACGGATTGTACGAGCAGTACTTC.

The J gene is TRBJ1-6, the V gene TRBV12-2; TRBD1 is the table's D call and was not checked against the DNA. TRBV12-2 corresponds to a pseudogene. This CDR3 has 15 residues. The CDR3 protein is CASHYAGQGNSPLHF. The CDR3 bases are TGTGCAAGCCACTATGCGGGACAGGGGAATTCACCCCTCCACTTT.

The chain combines TRBV20-1 with TRBJ1-1, with D possibly TRBD1 on 5 matching bases. The CDR3 consists of 14 residues. CDR1 is DFQATT, CDR2 SNEGSKA, per germline (reference sequence). V was shortened by 5 bases and J by 3 bases, with 16 bases between the two germline ends. Written as DNA, the CDR3 is TGCAGTGCTCGACCAACAGGAGCCTACACTGAAGCTTTCTTT. Translated, it gives CSARPTGAYTEAFF.

The chain joins TRBV5-1 to TRBJ2-7; no clear D gene. Germline V gene sequence: CDR1 SGHRS, CDR2 YFSETQ. This CDR3 has 14 residues. Trimming removed 0 bases at V and 0 bases at J, with 7 bases between. CDR3 sequence (DNA): TGCGCCAGCAGCTTGGTCCAGAGCTCCTACGAGCAGTACTTC. Amino acid sequence: CASSLVQSSYEQYF. The variable domain in full, with the rest retrieved from reference TRBV5-1 and TRBJ2-7, is KAGVTQTPRYLIKTRGQQVTLSCSPISGHRSVSWYQQTPGQGLQFLFEYFSETQRNKGNFPGRFSGRQFSNSRSEMNVSTLELGDSALYLCASSLVQSSYEQYFGPGTRLTVT.